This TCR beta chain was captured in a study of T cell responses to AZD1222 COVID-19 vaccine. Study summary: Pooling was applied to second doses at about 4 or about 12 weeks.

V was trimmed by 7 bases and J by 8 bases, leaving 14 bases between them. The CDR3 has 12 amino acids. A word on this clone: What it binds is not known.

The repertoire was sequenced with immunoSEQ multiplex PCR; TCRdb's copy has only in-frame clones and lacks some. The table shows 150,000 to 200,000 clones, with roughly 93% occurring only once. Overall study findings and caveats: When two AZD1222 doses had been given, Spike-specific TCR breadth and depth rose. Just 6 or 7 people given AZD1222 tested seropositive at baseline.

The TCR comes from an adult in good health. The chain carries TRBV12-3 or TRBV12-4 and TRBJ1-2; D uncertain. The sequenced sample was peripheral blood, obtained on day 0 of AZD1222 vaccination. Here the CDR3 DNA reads TGTGCCAGCACCACCCCGGTGCGAGGCTACACCTTC. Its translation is CASTTPVRGYTF.